This TCR beta chain was identified during a study of blood T cell repertoires in COVID-19. For the study at large: Collection of acute and convalescent COVID-19 samples took place in the United States, Italy and Spain. T cells, B-cell-depleted T cells, or PBMCs provided the cDNA or gDNA that served as material.

This CDR3 has 16 residues. Trimming removed 4 bases at V and 4 bases at J, with 19 bases between. Germline lookup yields CDR1 LGHNA and CDR2 YSLEER. Authors' processing steps: The authors estimated nucleated cell counts from reference gene primer amplification. Sequencing used immunoSEQ multiplex PCR; TCRdb keeps in-frame clones, though not all of them. V, J and clone size reflect that table, while D and trimming were determined from the DNA. The sample lists hundreds of thousands of clones, around 90% occurring once. This rearrangement joins TRBV4-3 to TRBJ1-2; D is possibly TRBD1 (6 bases). The receptor was derived from a woman aged 40 to 49 who had recovered from COVID-19. Sequencing input: peripheral blood. The DNA of the CDR3 is TGCGCCAGCAGCCCGAGGGGGGGACCTGGGGTCTATGGCTACACCTTC. The encoded protein is CASSPRGGPGVYGYTF.